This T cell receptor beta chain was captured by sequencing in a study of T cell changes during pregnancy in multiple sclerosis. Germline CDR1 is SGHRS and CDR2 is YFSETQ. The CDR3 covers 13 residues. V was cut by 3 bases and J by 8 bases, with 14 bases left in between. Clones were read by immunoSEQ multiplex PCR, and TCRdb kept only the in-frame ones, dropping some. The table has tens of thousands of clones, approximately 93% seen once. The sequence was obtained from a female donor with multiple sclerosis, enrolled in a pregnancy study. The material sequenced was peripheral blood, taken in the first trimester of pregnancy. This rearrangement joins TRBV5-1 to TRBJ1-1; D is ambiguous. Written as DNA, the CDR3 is TGCGCCAGCAGCTCGGTGGCACAGTTAGAAGCTTTCTTT. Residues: CASSSVAQLEAFF.